These T cell receptor beta chains were read from a single sample in a study of CD8 T cells in ankylosing spondylitis. One entry per CDR3 protein, called by TCRdb with MiXCR from the 5' RACE reads. Of 250,000 to 300,000 distinct CDR3 sequences detected, 15% to 20% appear once; the ten largest clones hold around 30%. The source material was blood, either unsorted or a sorted T cell fraction (not recorded which). These receptors came from a male donor with ankylosing spondylitis or in good health (not recorded which). Each CDR3 is given with its conserved first and last residue. The D gene is left open where the match is weak. The listing skips clone size in some rows; elsewhere it reads once, few, many or a size class.

D	size	V	J	DNA	CDR3
TRBD2	few	TRBV24-1	TRBJ2-2	TGTGCCACCAGTGATCGCACCAGCGGGAGGACCGGGGAGCTGTTTTTT	CATSDRTSGRTGELFF
.	few	TRBV29-1	TRBJ2-7	TGCAGCGTACAGGGGGGGGACTCCTACGAGCAGTACTTC	CSVQGGDSYEQYF
.	.	TRBV2	TRBJ2-7	TGTGCCAGCAGTAAGAGGGCCGAGTTCTACGAGCAGTACTTC	CASSKRAEFYEQYF
.	.	TRBV25-1	TRBJ2-3	TGTGCCAGCATCCGGGACGGATACACAGATACGGAGTATTTT	CASIRDGYTDTEYF
.	.	TRBV25-1	TRBJ2-3	TGTGCCAGCAGTGAACTTGAGTTGGGCACAGATACGCAGTATTTT	CASSELELGTDTQYF
TRBD2	.	TRBV3-1	TRBJ2-2	TGTGCCAGCAGCAAGAGACTAGCGGGAGTACAAGGCACCGGGGAGCTGTTTTTT	CASSKRLAGVQGTGELFF
.	.	TRBV12-3/TRBV12-4	TRBJ2-5	TGTGCCAGCAGTCACGGAGGGGAGACCCAGTACTTC	CASSHGGETQYF
.	few	TRBV29-1	TRBJ2-7	TGCAGCGTTGAAGGGCGGACAGGGACGGGAGCGGGAGGAAGGTACGAGCAGTACTTC	CSVEGRTGTGAGGRYEQYF
TRBD2	.	TRBV4-3	TRBJ2-7	TGCGCCAGCAGCCAAGTACATCTAGCGGGAGGGCGCTACGAGCAGTACTTC	CASSQVHLAGGRYEQYF
.	many	TRBV9	TRBJ2-6	TGTGCCAGCAGCATACAGATCTCAGGGGCCAACGTCCTGACTTTC	CASSIQISGANVLTF
TRBD2	few	TRBV12-3/TRBV12-4	TRBJ2-1	TGTGCCAGCAGTCGTAGCGGGAGGGCCTCCTCTTCCTACAATGAGCAGTTCTTC	CASSRSGRASSSYNEQFF
.	many	TRBV11-2	TRBJ1-1	TGTGCCAGCAGCTTACAGAGTCTAAACACTGAAGCTTTCTTT	CASSLQSLNTEAFF
.	.	TRBV10-3	TRBJ2-5	TGTGCCACCTCCCCCACCGGGGACCAAGAGACCCAGTACTTC	CATSPTGDQETQYF
.	.	TRBV29-1	TRBJ2-5	TGCAGCGTTGAAGACGGGAGCGGAGAGACCCAGTACTTC	CSVEDGSGETQYF
.	few	TRBV7-2	TRBJ1-2	TGTGCCAGCAGCTCCCCCGCGGGGGCGCAAGGCTACACCTTC	CASSSPAGAQGYTF